This TCR beta chain was sequenced in a study of STAT3 mutations in large granular lymphocyte leukemia. A word on this clone: Antigen unknown.

The V end was cut by 7 bases, the J end by 6 bases, with 16 bases between. CDR3 length: 13 amino acids. CDR1 and CDR2 from the germline V gene are SQVTM and ANQGSEA. Overall study results and limits: In T-cell large granular lymphocyte leukemia, about half of patients showed multiple immunodominant subclonotypes. No sample exists from the first appearance of each clone. Differing intervals and regimens complicate linking therapy response to clone burden.

Assay used: immunoSEQ multiplex PCR; TCRdb lists only in-frame clones, some missing. The sample carries approximately 1,300 clones, about 2.3% recorded once. This TCR was recovered from a human donor with T large granular lymphocyte leukemia. Some clones in this sample may be carry-over from other donors' samples. The chain combines TRBV29-1 with TRBJ2-4; D is perhaps TRBD1 (6 bases). The sample consisted of PBMCs. CDR3 bases: TGCAGCGCTCTACAGGGCGTAGGAAACATTCAGTACTTC. This codes for CSALQGVGNIQYF.